The entry below gives a single T cell receptor beta chain sequence along with its context. The antigen this receptor binds is unknown. Per-base qualities were not stored, and no clone one base away is much larger. The germline V gene (reference sequence) specifies SEHNR as CDR1 and FQNEAQ as CDR2. Trimming at the junction amounts to 1 base on V and 8 bases on J, and the germline ends lie 17 bases apart. There are 15 amino acids in the CDR3, from cysteine to phenylalanine inclusive. Left in the record is the CDR3 DNA by itself, 45 bases read in frame from the first base. Each clonotype received, on average, around 10x coverage in deep resolution sequencing performed on a MiSeq, where the target depth lay between 1 in 1 million and 1 in 200,000 T cells. TCR beta libraries were generated with the immunoSEQ hsTCRB Kit. The study's processing was this. Data were analyzed with ImmunoSEQ Data Assistant and ImmunoSEQ Analyzer, with V, D and J genes assigned per IMGT definitions. Clonality, which ranges from 0 to 1, was calculated by subtracting the normalized Shannon entropy of productive rearrangement frequencies from one. Only overrepresented clonotypes making up at least 0.05% of the repertoire of each patient were included in the public clonotype analysis. Approximately 14 age-matched healthy donor repertoires from immuneACCESS were used as controls for clonality. TCRdb provides this immuneACCESS table in a form limited to in-frame rearrangements. Some clones are lacking; in checked studies, under half of them reflect an unresolved V gene, and why the rest are absent is not known. D and trimming were read from the DNA, whereas the V and J calls and clone size are those reported in that table. The sample table holds more than 140,000 clones, of which 60% to 85% were seen once. 25% to 35% of the sample is in the top ten clones.

This record comes from a study of cytotoxic CD8 clonotypes in ibrutinib-treated CLL (dated by TCRdb to about 2021). Describing the broader study: In this cohort, 15 patients were treatment-naive and some 10 were relapsed/refractory, while under 18 had unmutated IGHV. Responses were partial in some 24 patients and complete in 2; after median approximately 66 months follow-up, roughly 14 stayed in remission and about twelve progressed. The response samples were drawn at a median of approximately 12 months into treatment, with a range of about 6 to 36 months. Samples averaged about 260,000 productive templates and tens of thousands of productive rearrangements. Longitudinal samples were obtainable from about 30% of the roughly 86 participants in the trial. Cryopreserved peripheral blood mononuclear cells were obtained prior to treatment, at the time of response, and at either disease progression or sustained remission. Patients were still on ibrutinib when every remission and progressive disease sample was collected.

The time point tag for this specimen amounts to: about a year on ibrutinib. Around 1.8 micrograms of genomic DNA were extracted from cryopreserved PBMCs for TCR beta library preparation. Longitudinal blood samples from CLL patients receiving ibrutinib monotherapy were subjected to high-throughput TCR beta sequencing. Patients were enrolled in a phase 2 open-label single-center ibrutinib monotherapy trial. Broad study findings and their caveats: At baseline, clonality was higher than in age-matched healthy donors and showed a strong correlation with circulating CD8+ T-cell counts. Public clonotypes were found to be uncommon and were observed to contract or remain stable during treatment; the increase in clonality was shown to reflect expansion of private clonotypes at ibrutinib response. Lymph node repertoires were not examined, and the timing of sampling was not matched between patients in sustained remission and those whose disease progressed. At ibrutinib response clonality went up, during sustained remission it held steady, and at progression it dropped back toward baseline.

This material consisted of PBMCs, taken after 12 months of ibrutinib treatment. The clonotype was recovered from a human donor with chronic lymphocytic leukemia. Rearrangement joined TRBV7-9 to TRBJ2-5; tentative D gene TRBD2, with 6 bases matching. CDR3 region: CASSLGASVTPTQYF. The base sequence is TGTGCCAGCAGCTTAGGGGCTAGCGTAACCCCCACCCAGTACTTC.